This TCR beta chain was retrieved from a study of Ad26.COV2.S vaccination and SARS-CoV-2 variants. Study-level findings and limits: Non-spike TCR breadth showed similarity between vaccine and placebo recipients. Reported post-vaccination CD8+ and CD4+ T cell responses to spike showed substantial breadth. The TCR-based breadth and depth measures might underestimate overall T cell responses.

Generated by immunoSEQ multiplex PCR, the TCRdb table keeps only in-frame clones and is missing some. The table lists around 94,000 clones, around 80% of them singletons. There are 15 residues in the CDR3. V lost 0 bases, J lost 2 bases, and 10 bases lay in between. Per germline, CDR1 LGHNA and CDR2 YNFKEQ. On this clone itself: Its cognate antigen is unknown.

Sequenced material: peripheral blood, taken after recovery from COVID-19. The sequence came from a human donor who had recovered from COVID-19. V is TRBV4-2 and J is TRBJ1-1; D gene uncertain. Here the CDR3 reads CASSQDMGLNTEAFF. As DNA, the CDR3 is TGTGCCAGCAGCCAAGATATGGGTCTCAACACTGAAGCTTTCTTT.